This TCR beta chain was sequenced during a study of T cell responses to AZD1222 COVID-19 vaccine. Study-wide results and limits: Clonal diversity was possibly underestimated, and the donors were mostly white British, with more females. Spike-specific TCR breadth rose after two AZD1222 doses, and depth rose as well.

On this clone itself: Its antigen remains unidentified.

The repertoire was sequenced with immunoSEQ multiplex PCR; TCRdb's copy has only in-frame clones and lacks some. The sample holds roughly 140,000 clones, around nine tenths seen once. Unmatched junction bases numbered 13, after V lost 4 bases and J lost 4 bases. Germline V gene sequence: CDR1 SGDLS, CDR2 YYNGEE. The length of the CDR3 is 18 residues. Source: peripheral blood, taken 28 days after the second AZD1222 dose. The sequence was obtained from an adult who received the AZD1222 COVID-19 vaccine. This chain uses TRBV9 with TRBJ2-7, with 14 bases matching TRBD2. The CDR3 is CASSPGLAGALHPYEQYF. The CDR3 DNA reads as TGTGCCAGCAGCCCGGGACTAGCGGGAGCTCTACACCCTTACGAGCAGTACTTC.